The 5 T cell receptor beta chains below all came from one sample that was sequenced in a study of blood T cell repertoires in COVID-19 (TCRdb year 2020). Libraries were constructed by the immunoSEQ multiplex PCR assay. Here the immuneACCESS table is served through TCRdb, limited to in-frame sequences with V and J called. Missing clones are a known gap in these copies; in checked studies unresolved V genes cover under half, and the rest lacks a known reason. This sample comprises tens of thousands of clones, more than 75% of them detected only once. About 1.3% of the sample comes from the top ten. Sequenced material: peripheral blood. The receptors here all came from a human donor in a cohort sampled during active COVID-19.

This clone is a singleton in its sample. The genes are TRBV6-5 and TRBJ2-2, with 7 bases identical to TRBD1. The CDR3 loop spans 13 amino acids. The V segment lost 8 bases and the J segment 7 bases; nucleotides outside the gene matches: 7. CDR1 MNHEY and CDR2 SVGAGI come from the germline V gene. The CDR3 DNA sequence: TGTGCCAGCGATCCAGGGGGTGGCGGGGAGCTGTTTTTT. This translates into CASDPGGGGELFF.

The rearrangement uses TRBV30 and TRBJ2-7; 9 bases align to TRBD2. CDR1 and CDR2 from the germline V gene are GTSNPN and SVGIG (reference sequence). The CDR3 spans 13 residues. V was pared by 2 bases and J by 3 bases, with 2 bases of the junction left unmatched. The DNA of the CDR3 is TGTGCCTGGAGTACGACTAGCGGCTACGAGCAGTACGTC. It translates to CAWSTTSGYEQYV.

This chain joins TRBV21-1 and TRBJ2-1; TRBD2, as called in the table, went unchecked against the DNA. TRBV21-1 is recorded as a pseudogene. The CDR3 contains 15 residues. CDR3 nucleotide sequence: TGTGCCAGCAGCACGGGACTAGCAAACTACAATGAGCAGTTCTTC. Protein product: CASSTGLANYNEQFF.

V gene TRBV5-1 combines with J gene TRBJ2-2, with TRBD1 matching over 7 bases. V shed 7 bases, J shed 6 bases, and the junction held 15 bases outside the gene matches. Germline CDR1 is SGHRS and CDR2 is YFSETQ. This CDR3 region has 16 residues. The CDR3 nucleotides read TGCGCCAGCGGTGGACAGGCGAAAGGTCCCGCCGGGGAGCTGTTTTTT. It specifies CASGGQAKGPAGELFF. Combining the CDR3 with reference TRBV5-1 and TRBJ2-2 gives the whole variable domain KAGVTQTPRYLIKTRGQQVTLSCSPISGHRSVSWYQQTPGQGLQFLFEYFSETQRNKGNFPGRFSGRQFSNSRSEMNVSTLELGDSALYLCASGGQAKGPAGELFFGEGSRLTVL.

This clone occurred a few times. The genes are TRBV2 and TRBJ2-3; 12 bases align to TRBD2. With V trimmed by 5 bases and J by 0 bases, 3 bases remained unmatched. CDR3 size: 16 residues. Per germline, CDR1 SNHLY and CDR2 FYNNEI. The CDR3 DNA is TGTGCCAGCAGTCCCGGACTAGCGGGAAGCACAGATACGCAGTATTTT. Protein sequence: CASSPGLAGSTDTQYF.